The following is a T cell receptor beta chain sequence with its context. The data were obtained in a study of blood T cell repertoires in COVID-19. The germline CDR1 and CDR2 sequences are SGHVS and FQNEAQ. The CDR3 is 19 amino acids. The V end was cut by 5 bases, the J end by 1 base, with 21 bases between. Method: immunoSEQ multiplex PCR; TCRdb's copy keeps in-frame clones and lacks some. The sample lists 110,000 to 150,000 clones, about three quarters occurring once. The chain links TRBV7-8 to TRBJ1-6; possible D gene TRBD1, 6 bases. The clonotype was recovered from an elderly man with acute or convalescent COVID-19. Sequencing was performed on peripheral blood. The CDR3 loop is CASSPRNERGGSYNSPLHF. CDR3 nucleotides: TGTGCCAGCAGCCCCAGAAACGAACGAGGGGGATCCTATAATTCACCCCTCCACTTT.